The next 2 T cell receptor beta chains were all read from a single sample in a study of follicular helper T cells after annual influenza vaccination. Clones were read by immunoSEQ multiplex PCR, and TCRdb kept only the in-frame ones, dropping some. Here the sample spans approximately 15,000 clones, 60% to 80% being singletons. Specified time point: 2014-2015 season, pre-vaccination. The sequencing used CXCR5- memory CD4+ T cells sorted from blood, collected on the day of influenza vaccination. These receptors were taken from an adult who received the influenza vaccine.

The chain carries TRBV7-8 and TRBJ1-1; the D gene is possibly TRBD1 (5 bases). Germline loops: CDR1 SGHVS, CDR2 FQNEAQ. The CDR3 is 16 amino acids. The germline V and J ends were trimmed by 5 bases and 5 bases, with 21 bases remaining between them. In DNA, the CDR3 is TGTGCCAGCAGCCAAACCCCGGGGAGGACACGGACTGAAGCTTTCTTT. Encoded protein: CASSQTPGRTRTEAFF.

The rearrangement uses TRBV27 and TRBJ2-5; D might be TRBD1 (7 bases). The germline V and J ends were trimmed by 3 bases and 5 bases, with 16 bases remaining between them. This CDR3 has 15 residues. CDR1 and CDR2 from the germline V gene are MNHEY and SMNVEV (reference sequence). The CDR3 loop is CASSFSGDSRETQYF. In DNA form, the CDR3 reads TGTGCCAGCAGTTTTTCGGGGGACAGCAGGGAGACCCAGTACTTC.